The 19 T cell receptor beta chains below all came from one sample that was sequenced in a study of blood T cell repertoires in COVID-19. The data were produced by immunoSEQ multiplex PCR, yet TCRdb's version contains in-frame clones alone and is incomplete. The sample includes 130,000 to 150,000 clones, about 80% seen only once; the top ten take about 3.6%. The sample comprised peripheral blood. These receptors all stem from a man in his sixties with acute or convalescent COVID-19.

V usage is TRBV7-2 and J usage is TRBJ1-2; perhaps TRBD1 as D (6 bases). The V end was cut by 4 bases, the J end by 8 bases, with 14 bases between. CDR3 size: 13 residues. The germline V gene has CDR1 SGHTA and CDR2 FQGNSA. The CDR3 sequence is CASSSTGYEGYTF. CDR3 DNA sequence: TGTGCCAGCAGCTCGACAGGATATGAAGGCTACACCTTC.

In nucleotides, the CDR3 is TGTGCCAGCAGCTTTCCGGACAGCTATGGCTACACCTTC. This gives the protein CASSFPDSYGYTF. The chain couples TRBV7-9 to TRBJ1-2, with a tentative D call TRBD1 (6 bases). Germline V CDR1 and CDR2: SEHNR, FQNEAQ (reference sequence). The CDR3 totals 13 residues. V lost 3 bases to trimming and J lost 4 bases, with 9 bases between them.

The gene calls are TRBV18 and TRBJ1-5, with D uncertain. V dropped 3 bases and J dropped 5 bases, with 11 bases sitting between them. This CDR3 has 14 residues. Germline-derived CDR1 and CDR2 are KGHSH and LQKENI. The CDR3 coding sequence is TGTGCCAGCTCACCGGGCAGATCGGATCAGCCCCAGCATTTT. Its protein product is CASSPGRSDQPQHF.

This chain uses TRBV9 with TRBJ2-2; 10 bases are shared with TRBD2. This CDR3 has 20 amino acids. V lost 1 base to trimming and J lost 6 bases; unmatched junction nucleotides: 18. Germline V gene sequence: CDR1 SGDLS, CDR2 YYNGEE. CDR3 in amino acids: CASSVKGGVAGGLGAGELFF. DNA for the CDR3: TGTGCCAGCAGCGTAAAGGGGGGCGTAGCGGGAGGCCTTGGTGCCGGGGAGCTGTTTTTT.

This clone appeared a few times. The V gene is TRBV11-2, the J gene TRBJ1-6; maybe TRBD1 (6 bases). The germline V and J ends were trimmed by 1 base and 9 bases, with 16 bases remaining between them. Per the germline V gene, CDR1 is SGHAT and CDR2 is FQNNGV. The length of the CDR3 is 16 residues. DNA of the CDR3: TGTGCCAGCAGCTTAGCCCTACAGGGTAACGGTTCACCCCTCCACTTT. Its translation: CASSLALQGNGSPLHF.

CDR3 protein: CAWSLGQGGSPLHF. In DNA form, the CDR3 reads TGTGCCTGGAGTTTGGGACAGGGAGGTTCACCCCTCCACTTT. The V and J genes are TRBV30 and TRBJ1-6; 9 nucleotides line up with TRBD1. The V gene end was trimmed by 2 bases and the J gene end by 9 bases; junction bases not matched to a gene: 5. Germline-derived CDR1 and CDR2 are GTSNPN and SVGIG (reference sequence). The CDR3 extends over 14 amino acids.

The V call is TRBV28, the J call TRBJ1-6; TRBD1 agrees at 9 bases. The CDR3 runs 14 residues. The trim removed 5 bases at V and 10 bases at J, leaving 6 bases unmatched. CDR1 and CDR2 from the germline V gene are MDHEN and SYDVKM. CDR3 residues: CASSPGTGSSPLHF. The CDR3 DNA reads TGTGCCAGCAGTCCCGGGACAGGGAGCTCACCCCTCCACTTT.

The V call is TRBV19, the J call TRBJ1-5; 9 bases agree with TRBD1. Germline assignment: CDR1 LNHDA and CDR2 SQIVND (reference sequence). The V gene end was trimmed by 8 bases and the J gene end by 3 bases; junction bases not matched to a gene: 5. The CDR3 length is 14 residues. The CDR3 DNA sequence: TGTGCCAGTTCCGGACAGGGGAACAATCAGCCCCAGCATTTT. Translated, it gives CASSGQGNNQPQHF. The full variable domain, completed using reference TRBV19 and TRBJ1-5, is DGGITQSPKYLFRKEGQNVTLSCEQNLNHDAMYWYRQDPGQGLRLIYYSQIVNDFQKGDIAEGYSVSREKKESFPLTVTSAQKNPTAFYLCASSGQGNNQPQHFGDGTRLSIL.

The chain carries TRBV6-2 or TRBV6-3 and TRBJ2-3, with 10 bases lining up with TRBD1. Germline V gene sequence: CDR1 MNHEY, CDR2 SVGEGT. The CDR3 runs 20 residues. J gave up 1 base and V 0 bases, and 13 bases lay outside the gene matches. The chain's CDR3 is CASSYSTTDRGRRGTDTQYF. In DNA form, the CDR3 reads TGTGCCAGCAGTTACTCTACAACGGACAGGGGGAGACGAGGCACAGATACGCAGTATTTT.

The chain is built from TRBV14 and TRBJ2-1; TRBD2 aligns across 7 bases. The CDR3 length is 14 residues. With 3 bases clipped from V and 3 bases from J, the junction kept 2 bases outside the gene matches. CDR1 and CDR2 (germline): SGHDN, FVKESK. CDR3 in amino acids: CASSHRDYYNEQFF. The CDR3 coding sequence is TGTGCCAGCAGCCATCGGGACTACTACAATGAGCAGTTCTTC.

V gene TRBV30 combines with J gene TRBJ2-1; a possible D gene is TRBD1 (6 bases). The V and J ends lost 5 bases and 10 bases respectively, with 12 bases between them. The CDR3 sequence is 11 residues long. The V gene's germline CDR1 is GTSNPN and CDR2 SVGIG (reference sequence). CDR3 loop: CAWGGRLEQFF. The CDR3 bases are TGTGCCTGGGGGGGCAGGCTAGAGCAGTTCTTC.

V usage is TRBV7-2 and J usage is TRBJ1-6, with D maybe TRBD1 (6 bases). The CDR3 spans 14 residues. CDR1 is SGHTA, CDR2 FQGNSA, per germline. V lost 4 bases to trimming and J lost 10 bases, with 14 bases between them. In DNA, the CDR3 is TGTGCCAGCAGCTCGACAGGCCCTGGGTCACCCCTCCACTTT. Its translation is CASSSTGPGSPLHF.

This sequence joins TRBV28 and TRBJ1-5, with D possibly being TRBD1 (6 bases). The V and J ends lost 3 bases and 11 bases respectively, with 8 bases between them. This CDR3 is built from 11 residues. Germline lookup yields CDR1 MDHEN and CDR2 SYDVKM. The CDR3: CASSFPGAQHF. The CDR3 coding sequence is TGTGCCAGCAGTTTCCCAGGGGCCCAGCATTTT.

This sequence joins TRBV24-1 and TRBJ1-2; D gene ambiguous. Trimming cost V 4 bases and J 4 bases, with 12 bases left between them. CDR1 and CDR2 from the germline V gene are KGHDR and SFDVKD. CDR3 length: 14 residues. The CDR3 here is CATSDPGGSYGYTF. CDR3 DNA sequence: TGTGCCACCAGTGACCCGGGTGGGAGCTATGGCTACACCTTC.

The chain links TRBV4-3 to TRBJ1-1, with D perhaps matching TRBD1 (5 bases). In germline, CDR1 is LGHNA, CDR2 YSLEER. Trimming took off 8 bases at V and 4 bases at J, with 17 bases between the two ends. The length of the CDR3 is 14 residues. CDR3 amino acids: CASRTGGVGTEAFF. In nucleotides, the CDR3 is TGCGCCAGCCGGACGGGAGGGGTTGGCACTGAAGCTTTCTTT.

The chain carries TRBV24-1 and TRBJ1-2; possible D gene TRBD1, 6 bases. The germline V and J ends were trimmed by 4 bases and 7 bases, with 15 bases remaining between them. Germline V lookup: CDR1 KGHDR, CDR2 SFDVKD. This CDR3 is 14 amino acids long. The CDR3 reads CATSDPATGLGYTF. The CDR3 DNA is TGTGCCACCAGTGACCCCGCCACAGGGCTTGGCTACACCTTC.

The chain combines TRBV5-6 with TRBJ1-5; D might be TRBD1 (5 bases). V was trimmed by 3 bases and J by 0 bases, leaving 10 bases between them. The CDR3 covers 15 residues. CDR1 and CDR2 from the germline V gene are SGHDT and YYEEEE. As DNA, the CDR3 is TGTGCCAGCAGCTCCCAGGGAAATAGCAATCAGCCCCAGCATTTT. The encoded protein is CASSSQGNSNQPQHF.

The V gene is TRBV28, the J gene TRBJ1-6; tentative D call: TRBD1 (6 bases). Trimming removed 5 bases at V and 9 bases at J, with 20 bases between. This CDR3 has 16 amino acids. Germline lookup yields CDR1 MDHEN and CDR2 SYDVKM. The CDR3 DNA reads TGTGCCAGCAGTGCAATACAGGGAGAGGGGCTTTCACCCCTCCACTTT. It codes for CASSAIQGEGLSPLHF.

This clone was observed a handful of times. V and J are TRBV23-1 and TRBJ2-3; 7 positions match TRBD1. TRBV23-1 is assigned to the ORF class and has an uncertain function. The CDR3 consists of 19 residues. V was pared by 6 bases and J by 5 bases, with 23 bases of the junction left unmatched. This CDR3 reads CASSGGMVGRQGMKDTQYF. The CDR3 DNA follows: TGCGCCAGCAGCGGCGGCATGGTCGGTCGACAGGGAATGAAAGATACGCAGTATTTT.